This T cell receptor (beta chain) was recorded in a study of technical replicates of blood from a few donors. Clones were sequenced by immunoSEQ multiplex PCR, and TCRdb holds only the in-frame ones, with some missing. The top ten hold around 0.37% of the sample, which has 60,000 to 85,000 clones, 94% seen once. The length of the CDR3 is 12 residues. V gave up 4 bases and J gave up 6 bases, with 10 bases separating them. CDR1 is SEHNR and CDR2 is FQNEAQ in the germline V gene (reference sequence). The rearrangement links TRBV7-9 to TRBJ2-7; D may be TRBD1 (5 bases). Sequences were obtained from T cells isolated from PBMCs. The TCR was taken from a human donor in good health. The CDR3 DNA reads TGTGCCAGCAGCTCCTCTAGGGGCGAGCAGTACTTC. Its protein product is CASSSSRGEQYF.